Sequencing of this TCR beta chain was carried out in a study of graft-versus-host responses after intestinal transplantation. Study information: Each patient got anti-thymocyte globulin induction, then tacrolimus and steroids for about 3 years. The study, taken as a whole, reports: Allografts carried high graft-versus-host to host-versus-graft clonal ratios in patients having graft-donor T cell macrochimerism. Among recipient marrow samples, GvH clones were found; some appeared first in ileum or blood.

The V and J ends lost 8 bases and 2 bases respectively, with 13 bases between them. Germline V gene lookup returns CDR1 MNHEY and CDR2 SVGAGI. The CDR3 runs to 13 residues. Assay: immunoSEQ multiplex PCR; the TCRdb copy retains only in-frame clones and omits some. The table includes around 45,000 clones, approximately 94% detected once. Remarks on this clone: Antigen unknown.

The sample was PBMCs, taken more than 310 days after intestinal transplant. The receptor's source is a human patient who received an intestinal transplant, so some T cells may come from the graft donor. This sequence joins TRBV6-5 and TRBJ2-7; perhaps TRBD1 as D (6 bases). The CDR3, as DNA: TGTGCCAGCGGAAGGGACAACCCCTACGAGCAGTACTTC. The encoded protein is CASGRDNPYEQYF.